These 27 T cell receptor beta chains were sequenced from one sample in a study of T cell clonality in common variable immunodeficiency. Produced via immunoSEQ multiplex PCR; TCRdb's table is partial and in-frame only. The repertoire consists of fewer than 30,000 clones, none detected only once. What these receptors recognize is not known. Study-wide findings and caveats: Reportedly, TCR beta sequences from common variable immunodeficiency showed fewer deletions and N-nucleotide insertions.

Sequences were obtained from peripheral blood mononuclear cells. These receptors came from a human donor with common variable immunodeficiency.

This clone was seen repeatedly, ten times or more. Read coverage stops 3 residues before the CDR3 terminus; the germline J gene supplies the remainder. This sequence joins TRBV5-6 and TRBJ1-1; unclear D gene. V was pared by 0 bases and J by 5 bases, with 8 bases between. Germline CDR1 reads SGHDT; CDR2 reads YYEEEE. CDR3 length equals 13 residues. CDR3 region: CASSLGADTEAFF. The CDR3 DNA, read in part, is TGTGCCAGCAGCTTGGGGGCTGATACTGAA.

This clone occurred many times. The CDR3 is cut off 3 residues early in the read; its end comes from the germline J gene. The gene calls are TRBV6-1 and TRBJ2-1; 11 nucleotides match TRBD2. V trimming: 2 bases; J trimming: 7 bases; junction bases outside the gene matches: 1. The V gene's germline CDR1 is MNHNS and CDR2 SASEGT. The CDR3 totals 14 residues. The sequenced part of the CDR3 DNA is TGTGCCAGCAGTGAAACTAGCGGGGGAAATGAG. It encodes CASSETSGGNE. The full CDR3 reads CASSETSGGNEQFF.

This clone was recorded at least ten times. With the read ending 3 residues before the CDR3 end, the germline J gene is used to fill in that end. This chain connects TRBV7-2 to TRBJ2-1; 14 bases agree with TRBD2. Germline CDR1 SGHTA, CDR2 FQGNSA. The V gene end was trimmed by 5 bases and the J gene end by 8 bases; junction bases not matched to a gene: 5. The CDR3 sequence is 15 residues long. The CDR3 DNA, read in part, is TGTGCCAGCAGCCTGACTAGCGGGGGGGCTTATGAG. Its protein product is CASSLTSGGAYE. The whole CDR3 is CASSLTSGGAYEQFF.

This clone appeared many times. The DNA read from the CDR3 is TGCAGTGCAAGACGACAGGGGGCGGGGGAGACC. Its protein is CSARRQGAGET. The entire CDR3 protein reads CSARRQGAGETQYF. This rearrangement joins TRBV20-1 to TRBJ2-5; 10 nucleotides align to TRBD1. Read sequence stops 3 residues before the CDR3 end, and the germline J gene provides the missing end. CDR1 DFQATT and CDR2 SNEGSKA come from the germline V gene (reference sequence). J was trimmed by 5 bases and V by 6 bases; bases with no gene match: 9. This CDR3 region has 14 residues.

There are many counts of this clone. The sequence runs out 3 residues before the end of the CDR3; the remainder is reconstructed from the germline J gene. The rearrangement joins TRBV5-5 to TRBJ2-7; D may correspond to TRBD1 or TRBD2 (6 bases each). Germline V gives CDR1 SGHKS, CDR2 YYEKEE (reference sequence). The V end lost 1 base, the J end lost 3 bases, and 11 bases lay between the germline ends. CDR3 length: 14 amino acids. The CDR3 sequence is CASSLIGGGYEQYF. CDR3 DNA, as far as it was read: TGTGCCAGCAGCTTGATAGGGGGAGGCTACGAG.

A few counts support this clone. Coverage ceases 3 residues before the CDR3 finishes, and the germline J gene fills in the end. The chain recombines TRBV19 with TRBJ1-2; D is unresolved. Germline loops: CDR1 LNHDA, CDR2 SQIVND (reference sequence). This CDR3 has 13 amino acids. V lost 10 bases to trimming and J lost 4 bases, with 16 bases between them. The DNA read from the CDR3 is TGTGCCACCTCTTCAAACAGTCTCTATGGC. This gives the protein CATSSNSLYG. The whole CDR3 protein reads CATSSNSLYGYTF.

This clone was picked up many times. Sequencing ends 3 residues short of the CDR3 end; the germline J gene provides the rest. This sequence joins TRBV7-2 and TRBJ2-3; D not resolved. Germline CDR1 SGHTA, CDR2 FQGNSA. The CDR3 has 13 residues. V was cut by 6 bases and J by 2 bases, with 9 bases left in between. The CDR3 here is CASSQQPTDTQYF. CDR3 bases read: TGTGCCAGCAGTCAACAGCCCACAGATACG. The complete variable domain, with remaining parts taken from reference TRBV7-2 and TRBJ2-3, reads GAGVSQSPSNKVTEKGKDVELRCDPISGHTALYWYRQSLGQGLEFLIYFQGNSAPDKSGLPSDRFSAERTGGSVSTLTIQRTQQEDSAVYLCASSQQPTDTQYFGPGTRLTVL.

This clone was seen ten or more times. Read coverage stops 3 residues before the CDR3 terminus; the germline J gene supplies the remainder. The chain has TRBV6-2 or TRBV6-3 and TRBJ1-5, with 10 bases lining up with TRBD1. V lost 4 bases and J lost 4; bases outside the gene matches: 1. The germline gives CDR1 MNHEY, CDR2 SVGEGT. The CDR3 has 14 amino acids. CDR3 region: CASSSGQGNQPQHF. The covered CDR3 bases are TGTGCCAGCAGTTCGGGACAGGGGAATCAGCCC.

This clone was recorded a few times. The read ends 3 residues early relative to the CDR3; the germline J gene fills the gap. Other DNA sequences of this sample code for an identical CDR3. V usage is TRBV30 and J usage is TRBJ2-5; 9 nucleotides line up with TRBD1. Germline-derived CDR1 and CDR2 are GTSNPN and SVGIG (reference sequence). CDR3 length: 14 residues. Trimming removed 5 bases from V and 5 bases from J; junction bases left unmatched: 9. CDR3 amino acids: CAWGPGQGPETQYF. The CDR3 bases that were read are TGTGCCTGGGGTCCGGGACAGGGTCCGGAGACC. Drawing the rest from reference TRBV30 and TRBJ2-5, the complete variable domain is SQTIHQWPATLVQPVGSPLSLECTVEGTSNPNLYWYRQAAGRGLQLLFYSVGIGQISSEVPQNLSASRPQDRQFILSSKKLLLSDSGFYLCAWGPGQGPETQYFGPGTRLLVL.

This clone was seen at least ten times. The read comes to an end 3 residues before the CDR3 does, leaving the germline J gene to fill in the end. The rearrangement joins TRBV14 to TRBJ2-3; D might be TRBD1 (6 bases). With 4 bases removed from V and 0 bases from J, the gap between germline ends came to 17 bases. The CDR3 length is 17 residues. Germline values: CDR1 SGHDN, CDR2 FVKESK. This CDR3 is CASSPLRQAASTDTQYF. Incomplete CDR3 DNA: TGTGCCAGCAGCCCTTTGAGACAGGCCGCCAGCACAGATACG. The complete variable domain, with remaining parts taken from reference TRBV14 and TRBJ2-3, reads EAGVTQFPSHSVIEKGQTVTLRCDPISGHDNLYWYRRVMGKEIKFLLHFVKESKQDESGMPNNRFLAERTGGTYSTLKVQPAELEDSGVYFCASSPLRQAASTDTQYFGPGTRLTVL.

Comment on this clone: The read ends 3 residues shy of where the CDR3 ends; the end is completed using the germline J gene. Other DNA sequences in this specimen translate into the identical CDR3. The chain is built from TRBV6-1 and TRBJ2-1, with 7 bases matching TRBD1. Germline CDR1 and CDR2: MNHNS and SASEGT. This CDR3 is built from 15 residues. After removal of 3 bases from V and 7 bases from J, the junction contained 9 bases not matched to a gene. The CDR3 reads CASSDEQGNGNEQFF. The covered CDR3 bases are TGTGCCAGCAGTGACGAACAGGGGAACGGGAATGAG.

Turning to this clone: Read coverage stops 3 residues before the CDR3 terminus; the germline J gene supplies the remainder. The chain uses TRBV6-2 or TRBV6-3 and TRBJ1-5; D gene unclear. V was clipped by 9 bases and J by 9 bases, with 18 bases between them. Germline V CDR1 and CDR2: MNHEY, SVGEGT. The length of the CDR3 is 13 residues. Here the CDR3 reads CASPKLASRPQHF. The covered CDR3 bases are TGTGCCAGTCCGAAACTAGCTTCCCGGCCC.

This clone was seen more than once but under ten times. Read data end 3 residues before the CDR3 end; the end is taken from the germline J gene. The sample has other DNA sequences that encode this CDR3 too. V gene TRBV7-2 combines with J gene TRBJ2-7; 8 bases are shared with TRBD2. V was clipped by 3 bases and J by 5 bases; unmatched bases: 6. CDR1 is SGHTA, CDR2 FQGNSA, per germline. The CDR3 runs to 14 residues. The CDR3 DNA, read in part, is TGTGCCAGCAGCTTGGCGGGGGGCATCCACGAG. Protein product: CASSLAGGIHE. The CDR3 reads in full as CASSLAGGIHEQYF.

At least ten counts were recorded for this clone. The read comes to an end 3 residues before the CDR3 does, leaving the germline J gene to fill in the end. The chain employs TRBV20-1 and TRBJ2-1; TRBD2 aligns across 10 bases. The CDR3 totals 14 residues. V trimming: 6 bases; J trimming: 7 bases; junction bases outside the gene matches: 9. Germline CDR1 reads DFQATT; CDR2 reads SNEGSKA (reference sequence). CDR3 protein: CSAGLAGGQNEQFF. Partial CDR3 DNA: TGCAGTGCAGGATTAGCGGGGGGACAAAATGAG.

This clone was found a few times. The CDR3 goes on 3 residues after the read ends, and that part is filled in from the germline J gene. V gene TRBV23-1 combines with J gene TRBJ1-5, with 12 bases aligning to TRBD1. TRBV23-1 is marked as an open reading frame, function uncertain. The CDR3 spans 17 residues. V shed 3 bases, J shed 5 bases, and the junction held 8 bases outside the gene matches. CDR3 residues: CASSHLRDRGRHQPQHF. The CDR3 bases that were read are TGCGCCAGCAGTCACTTAAGGGACAGGGGGCGGCATCAGCCC.

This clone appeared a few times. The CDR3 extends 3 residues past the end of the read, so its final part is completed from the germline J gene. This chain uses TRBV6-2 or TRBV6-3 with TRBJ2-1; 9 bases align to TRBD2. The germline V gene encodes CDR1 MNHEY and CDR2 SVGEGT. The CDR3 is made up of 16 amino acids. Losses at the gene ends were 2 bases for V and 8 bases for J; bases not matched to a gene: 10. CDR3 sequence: CASSYKGGGAFDEQFF. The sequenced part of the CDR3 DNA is TGTGCCAGCAGTTACAAAGGCGGGGGGGCGTTTGATGAG.

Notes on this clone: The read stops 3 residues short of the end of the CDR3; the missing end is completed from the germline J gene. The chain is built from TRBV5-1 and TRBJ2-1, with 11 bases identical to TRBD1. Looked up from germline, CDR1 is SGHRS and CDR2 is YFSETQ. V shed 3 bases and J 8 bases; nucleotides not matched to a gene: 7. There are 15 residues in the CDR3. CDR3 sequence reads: CASSSGTGGWDEQFF. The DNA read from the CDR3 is TGCGCCAGCAGCTCCGGGACAGGGGGTTGGGATGAG. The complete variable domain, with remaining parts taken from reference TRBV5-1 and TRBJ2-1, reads KAGVTQTPRYLIKTRGQQVTLSCSPISGHRSVSWYQQTPGQGLQFLFEYFSETQRNKGNFPGRFSGRQFSNSRSEMNVSTLELGDSALYLCASSSGTGGWDEQFFGPGTRLTVL.

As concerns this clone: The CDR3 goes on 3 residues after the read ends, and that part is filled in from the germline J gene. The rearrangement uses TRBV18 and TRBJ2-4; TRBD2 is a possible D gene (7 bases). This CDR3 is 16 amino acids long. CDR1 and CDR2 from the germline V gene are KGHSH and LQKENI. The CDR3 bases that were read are TGTGCCAGCTCACCACCAGATCGGGGGGCCGCCCCGTAT. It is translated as CASSPPDRGAAPY. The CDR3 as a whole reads CASSPPDRGAAPYQYF.

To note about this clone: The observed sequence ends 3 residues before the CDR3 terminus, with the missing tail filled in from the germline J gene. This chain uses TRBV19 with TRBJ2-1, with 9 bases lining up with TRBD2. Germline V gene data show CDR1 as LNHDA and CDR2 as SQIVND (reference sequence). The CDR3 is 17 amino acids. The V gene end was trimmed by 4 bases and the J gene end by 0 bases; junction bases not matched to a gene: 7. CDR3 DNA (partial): TGTGCCAGTAGTACTCTAGCGGGGCGAAGCTCCTACAATGAG. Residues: CASSTLAGRSSYNE. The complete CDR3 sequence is CASSTLAGRSSYNEQFF.

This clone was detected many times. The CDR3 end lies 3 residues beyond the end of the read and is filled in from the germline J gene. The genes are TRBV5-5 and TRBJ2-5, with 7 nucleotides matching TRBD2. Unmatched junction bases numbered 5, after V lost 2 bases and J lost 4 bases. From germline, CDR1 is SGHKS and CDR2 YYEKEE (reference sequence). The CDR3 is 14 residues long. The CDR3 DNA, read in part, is TGTGCCAGCAGCTTTGGGGGGGATCCAGAGACC. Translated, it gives CASSFGGDPET. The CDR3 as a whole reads CASSFGGDPETQYF. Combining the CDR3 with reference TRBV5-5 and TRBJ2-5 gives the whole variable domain DAGVTQSPTHLIKTRGQQVTLRCSPISGHKSVSWYQQVLGQGPQFIFQYYEKEERGRGNFPDRFSARQFPNYSSELNVNALLLGDSALYLCASSFGGDPETQYFGPGTRLLVL.

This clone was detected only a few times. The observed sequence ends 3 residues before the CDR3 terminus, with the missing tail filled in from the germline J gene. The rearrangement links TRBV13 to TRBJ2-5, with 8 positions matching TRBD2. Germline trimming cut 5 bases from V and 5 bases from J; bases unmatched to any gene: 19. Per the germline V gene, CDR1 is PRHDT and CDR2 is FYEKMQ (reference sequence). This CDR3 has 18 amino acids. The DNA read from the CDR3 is TGTGCCAGCAGCCGCGGGCGATATACGGGGGGGGCCCGGGAGACC. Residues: CASSRGRYTGGARET. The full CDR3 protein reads CASSRGRYTGGARETQYF.

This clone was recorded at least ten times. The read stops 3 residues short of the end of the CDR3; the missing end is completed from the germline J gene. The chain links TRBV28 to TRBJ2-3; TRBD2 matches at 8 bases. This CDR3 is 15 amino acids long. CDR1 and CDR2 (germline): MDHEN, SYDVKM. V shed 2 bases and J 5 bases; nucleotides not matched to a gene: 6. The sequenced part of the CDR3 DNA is TGTGCCAGCAGTTTAAACGGGGGGGGAGGAGATACG. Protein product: CASSLNGGGGDT. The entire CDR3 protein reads CASSLNGGGGDTQYF.

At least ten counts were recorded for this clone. The sequenced CDR3 bases are TGCGCCAGCAGCTTCATTCACGACAGGGGAGATACG. Its translation is CASSFIHDRGDT. From start to end, the CDR3 is CASSFIHDRGDTQYF. J is TRBJ2-3 and V is TRBV5-1; 8 nucleotides line up with TRBD1. The read ends 3 residues early relative to the CDR3; the germline J gene fills the gap. This CDR3 contains 15 residues. The trim removed 2 bases at V and 5 bases at J, leaving 7 bases unmatched. Germline CDR1 SGHRS, CDR2 YFSETQ.

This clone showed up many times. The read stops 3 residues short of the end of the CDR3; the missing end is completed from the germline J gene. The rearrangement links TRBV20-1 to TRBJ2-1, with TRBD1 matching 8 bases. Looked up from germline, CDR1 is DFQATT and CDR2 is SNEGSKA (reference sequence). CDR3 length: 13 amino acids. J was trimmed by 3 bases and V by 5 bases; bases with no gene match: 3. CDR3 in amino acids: CSAAGQVYNEQFF. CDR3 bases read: TGCAGTGCTGCGGGACAGGTCTACAATGAG.

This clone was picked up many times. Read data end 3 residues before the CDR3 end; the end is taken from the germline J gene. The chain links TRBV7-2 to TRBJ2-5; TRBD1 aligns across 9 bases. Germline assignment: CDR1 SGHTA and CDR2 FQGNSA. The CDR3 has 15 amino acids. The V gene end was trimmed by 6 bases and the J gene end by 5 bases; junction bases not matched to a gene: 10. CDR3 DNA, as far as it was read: TGTGCCAGCAGTTCCATCGGACAGGGGATCGAGACC. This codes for CASSSIGQGIET. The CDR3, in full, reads CASSSIGQGIETQYF.

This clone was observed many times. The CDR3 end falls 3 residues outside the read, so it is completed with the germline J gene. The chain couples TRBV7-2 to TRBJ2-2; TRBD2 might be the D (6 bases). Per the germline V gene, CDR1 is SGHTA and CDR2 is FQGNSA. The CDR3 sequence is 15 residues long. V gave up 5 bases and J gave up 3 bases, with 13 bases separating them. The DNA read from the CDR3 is TGTGCCAGCAGCCTTGGGACTTCCCACACCGGGGAG. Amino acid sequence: CASSLGTSHTGE. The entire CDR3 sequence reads CASSLGTSHTGELFF.

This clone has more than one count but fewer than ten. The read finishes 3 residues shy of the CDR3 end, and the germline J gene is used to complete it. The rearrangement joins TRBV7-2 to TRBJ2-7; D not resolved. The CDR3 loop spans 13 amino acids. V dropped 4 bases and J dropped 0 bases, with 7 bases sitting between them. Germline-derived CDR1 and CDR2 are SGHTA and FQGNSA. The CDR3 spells CASSSTVSYEQYF. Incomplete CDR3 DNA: TGTGCCAGCAGCTCCACTGTCTCCTACGAG. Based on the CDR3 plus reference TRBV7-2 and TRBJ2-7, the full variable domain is GAGVSQSPSNKVTEKGKDVELRCDPISGHTALYWYRQSLGQGLEFLIYFQGNSAPDKSGLPSDRFSAERTGGSVSTLTIQRTQQEDSAVYLCASSSTVSYEQYFGPGTRLTVT.